This paragraph covers one TCR beta chain sequence. CDR1 is LGHDT, CDR2 YNNKEL, per germline (reference sequence). Trimming took 5 bases from V and 0 from J; bases not matched to a gene: 5. CDR3 length equals 16 residues. The data belong to a study of blood T cell repertoires in COVID-19. Study summary: There were acute and convalescent COVID-19 samples, and they came from the United States, Italy and Spain. T cells, B-cell-depleted T cells, or PBMCs provided the cDNA or gDNA that served as material.

Cohorts were assigned according to the clinical history that participants reported. In the original processing: Counts of nucleated cells, estimated from reference gene primer amplification, were obtained. The assay was immunoSEQ multiplex PCR, and TCRdb's table has in-frame clones only and misses some. The DNA gave D and trimming, while V, J and clone size come from that table. The repertoire holds approximately 220,000 clones, more than 70% seen once, with around 7% in the top ten. This TCR was recovered from a woman in her forties with acute COVID-19. V gene TRBV3-1 (or the pseudogene TRBV3-2) combines with J gene TRBJ2-2; TRBD1 matches at 8 bases. What was sequenced was PBMCs or T cells enriched from blood (not recorded which). The CDR3 here is CASSTRQGSNTGELFF. CDR3 bases: TGTGCCAGCAGCACACGACAGGGGTCGAACACCGGGGAGCTGTTTTTT.